The next 18 T cell receptor beta chains were all read from a single sample in a study of blood T cell repertoires in COVID-19. Clones were read by immunoSEQ multiplex PCR, and TCRdb kept only the in-frame ones, dropping some. This table has more than 140,000 clones, around 90% appearing once. Sequences were obtained from peripheral blood. The receptors stem from a woman in her sixties or seventies with acute or convalescent COVID-19.

This sequence joins TRBV21-1 and TRBJ1-3; the table's D call, TRBD1, has no DNA check behind it. TRBV21-1 is recorded as a pseudogene. The CDR3 runs 17 residues. CDR3: CASSKEGGTGGGNTIYF. CDR3 sequence (DNA): TGTGCCAGCAGCAAAGAAGGGGGCACAGGGGGTGGAAACACCATATATTTT.

The chain carries TRBV6-7 and TRBJ1-5; TRBD1 is a possible D gene (5 bases). TRBV6-7 is noted as an ORF with a role that remains uncertain. This CDR3 region has 14 residues. V was pared by 2 bases and J by 3 bases, with 8 bases between. The DNA of the CDR3 is TGTGCCAGCAGTTACGACAGCGTCAATCAGCCCCAGCATTTT. This translates into CASSYDSVNQPQHF.

The chain recombines TRBV18 with TRBJ2-7; 7 positions match TRBD2. CDR3 length: 16 amino acids. The germline V gene encodes CDR1 KGHSH and CDR2 LQKENI. J lost 0 bases, V lost 3 bases, and 8 bases had no gene match. CDR3: CASSPEGGLSSYEQYF. DNA of the CDR3: TGTGCCAGCTCACCGGAGGGAGGGCTGAGCTCCTACGAGCAGTACTTC.

This chain connects TRBV28 to TRBJ1-2; D remains ambiguous. The CDR3 runs 13 residues. The germline V gene encodes CDR1 MDHEN and CDR2 SYDVKM. V gave up 6 bases and J gave up 3 bases, with 11 bases separating them. Written as DNA, the CDR3 is TGTGCCAGCAGAGAGTTCCGGGACTATGGCTACACCTTC. This gives the protein CASREFRDYGYTF.

This sequence joins TRBV7-9 and TRBJ2-1, with 12 bases identical to TRBD2. V trimming: 5 bases; J trimming: 8 bases; junction bases outside the gene matches: 16. The germline CDR1 and CDR2 sequences are SEHNR and FQNEAQ (reference sequence). The CDR3 contains 18 residues. In nucleotides, the CDR3 is TGTGCCAGCAGCGCGAAATTCCGACTAGCGGGGGCTCAGGATGAGCAGTTCTTC. Translating it yields CASSAKFRLAGAQDEQFF.

This clone showed up just once. The chain combines TRBV6-5 with TRBJ1-5; 8 positions match TRBD1. V lost 0 bases and J lost 4; bases outside the gene matches: 2. Germline V gene data show CDR1 as MNHEY and CDR2 as SVGAGI. The CDR3 has 15 residues. The CDR3 DNA follows: TGTGCCAGCAGTTACTCCGGGACAGGAAATCAGCCCCAGCATTTT. It encodes CASSYSGTGNQPQHF.

The CDR3 region is CASSPQSGNGYTF. The CDR3 DNA follows: TGTGCCAGCAGCCCCCAGTCGGGGAATGGCTACACCTTC. The chain joins TRBV7-2 to TRBJ1-2; D unclear. Per the germline V gene, CDR1 is SGHTA and CDR2 is FQGNSA. Trimming removed 5 bases at V and 6 bases at J, with 13 bases between. The length of the CDR3 is 13 residues.

This chain connects TRBV11-2 to TRBJ1-1; the D is unclear. Between the trimmed V and J ends, which lost 2 bases and 4 bases, there was a span of 14 bases. CDR3 size: 15 residues. The V gene's germline CDR1 is SGHAT and CDR2 FQNNGV. CDR3 nucleotides: TGTGCCAGCAGCTTATATCCCACTAGAATCACTGAAGCTTTCTTT. Its protein product is CASSLYPTRITEAFF.

CDR3 region: CASNRGGYGYTF. CDR3 sequence (DNA): TGTGCCAGTAACCGCGGGGGGTATGGCTACACCTTC. The gene calls are TRBV6-6 and TRBJ1-2; D perhaps matches TRBD1 (5 bases). This CDR3 comprises 12 residues. Trimming took 9 bases from V and 5 from J, leaving 13 bases between them. Germline V gene data show CDR1 as MNHNY and CDR2 as SVGAGI (reference sequence).

V is TRBV27 and J is TRBJ1-1; TRBD1 matches 7 bases. V trimming: 3 bases; J trimming: 11 bases; junction bases outside the gene matches: 9. The CDR3 runs to 13 residues. CDR1 is MNHEY, CDR2 SMNVEV, per germline (reference sequence). The CDR3 coding sequence is TGTGCCAGCAGTTTGCGTGACAGGGCTAAGGCTTTCTTT. Translation gives CASSLRDRAKAFF.

This rearrangement joins TRBV7-2 to TRBJ1-1; D gene unclear. This CDR3 contains 13 residues. The germline V gene has CDR1 SGHTA and CDR2 FQGNSA. The V and J ends lost 5 bases and 1 base respectively, with 8 bases between them. The chain's CDR3 is CASSINRNTEAFF. The CDR3 nucleotides read TGTGCCAGCAGCATAAACAGGAACACTGAAGCTTTCTTT.

The V call is TRBV10-3, the J call TRBJ1-5; 7 bases line up with TRBD1. Germline CDR1 is ENHRY and CDR2 is SYGVKD. This CDR3 region has 16 residues. The trim removed 10 bases at V and 1 base at J, leaving 13 bases unmatched. CDR3 in amino acids: CATHPGGIRSNQPQHF. CDR3 coding DNA: TGTGCCACCCACCCAGGGGGGATCCGGAGCAATCAGCCCCAGCATTTT.

This chain uses TRBV12-3 or TRBV12-4 with TRBJ1-1, with a tentative D call TRBD1 (5 bases). The V end was cut by 6 bases, the J end by 3 bases, with 11 bases between. The CDR3 covers 13 residues. The chain's CDR3 is CASSRSRDTEAFF. The CDR3 DNA sequence: TGTGCCAGCAGCCGAAGCAGGGACACTGAAGCTTTCTTT.

The chain has TRBV2 and TRBJ1-4; 9 nucleotides line up with TRBD1. Losses at the gene ends were 8 bases for V and 7 bases for J; bases not matched to a gene: 5. The V gene's germline CDR1 is SNHLY and CDR2 FYNNEI. The CDR3 runs to 13 residues. The DNA for the CDR3 is TGTGCCAGCCATACAGGGGGCGGTGAAAAACTGTTTTTT. Amino acids: CASHTGGGEKLFF.

The V and J genes are TRBV4-3 and TRBJ2-1, with D maybe TRBD1 (6 bases). Germline lookup yields CDR1 LGHNA and CDR2 YSLEER. The CDR3 is made up of 15 amino acids. Trimming shortened V by 0 bases and J by 4 bases, and 10 bases separated the two germline ends. The DNA of the CDR3 is TGCGCCAGCAGCCAAGAGGGGGCCCAGTACAATGAGCAGTTCTTC. Its protein is CASSQEGAQYNEQFF.

V usage is TRBV11-1 and J usage is TRBJ2-3; tentative D call: TRBD1 (6 bases). The CDR3 runs 16 residues. Trimming pared 5 bases from V and 2 bases from J, leaving 17 bases between. Germline assignment: CDR1 SGHAT and CDR2 FQDESV (reference sequence). The CDR3 nucleotides are TGTGCCAGCAGCCCCCATCAGAGGGGGTTCACAGATACGCAGTATTTT. Protein sequence: CASSPHQRGFTDTQYF.

This chain joins TRBV18 and TRBJ1-5; D uncertain. Germline CDR1 KGHSH, CDR2 LQKENI. This CDR3 spans 15 amino acids. The germline V and J ends were trimmed by 2 bases and 5 bases, with 13 bases remaining between them. DNA of the CDR3: TGTGCCAGCTCACCATCAGGAGGGAGGGATCAGCCCCAGCATTTT. Translating gives CASSPSGGRDQPQHF.

The rearrangement links TRBV6-2 or TRBV6-3 to TRBJ2-3, with TRBD1 matching over 8 bases. V was pared by 0 bases and J by 5 bases, with 4 bases of the junction left unmatched. The germline CDR1 and CDR2 sequences are MNHEY and SVGEGT. The CDR3 sequence is 15 residues long. CDR3: CASSYSRGQGDTQYF. The CDR3 region has the DNA TGTGCCAGCAGTTACTCCAGGGGGCAGGGAGATACGCAGTATTTT.